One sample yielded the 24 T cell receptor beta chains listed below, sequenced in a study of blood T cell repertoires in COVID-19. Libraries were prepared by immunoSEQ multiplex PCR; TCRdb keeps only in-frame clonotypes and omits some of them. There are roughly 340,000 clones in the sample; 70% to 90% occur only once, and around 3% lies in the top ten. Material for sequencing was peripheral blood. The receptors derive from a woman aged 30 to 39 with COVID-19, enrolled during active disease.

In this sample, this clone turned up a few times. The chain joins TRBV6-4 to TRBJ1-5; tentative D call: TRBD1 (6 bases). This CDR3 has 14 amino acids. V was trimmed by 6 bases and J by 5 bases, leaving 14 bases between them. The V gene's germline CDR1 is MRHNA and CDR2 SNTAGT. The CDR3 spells CASSFNRVHQPQHF. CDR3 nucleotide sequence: TGTGCCAGCAGCTTCAACAGGGTCCATCAGCCCCAGCATTTT.

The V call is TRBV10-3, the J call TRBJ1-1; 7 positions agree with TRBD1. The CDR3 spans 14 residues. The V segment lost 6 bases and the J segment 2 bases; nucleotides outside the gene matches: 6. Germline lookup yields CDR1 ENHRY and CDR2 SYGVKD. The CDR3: CAIRPGQQNTEAFF. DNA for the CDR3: TGTGCCATCAGACCGGGACAGCAAAACACTGAAGCTTTCTTT.

Written as DNA, the CDR3 is TGTGCCAGCAGCTTGACGGGACTAGCAGAAGATACGCAGTATTTT. Amino acid sequence: CASSLTGLAEDTQYF. The chain employs TRBV11-2 and TRBJ2-3; TRBD2 agrees at 9 bases. The germline V gene encodes CDR1 SGHAT and CDR2 FQNNGV. This CDR3 contains 15 residues. J lost 5 bases, V lost 3 bases, and 6 bases had no gene match. The full variable domain, in which reference TRBV11-2 and TRBJ2-3 provide the parts outside the CDR3, is EAGVAQSPRYKIIEKRQSVAFWCNPISGHATLYWYQQILGQGPKLLIQFQNNGVVDDSQLPKDRFSAERLKGVDSTLKIQPAKLEDSAVYLCASSLTGLAEDTQYFGPGTRLTVL.

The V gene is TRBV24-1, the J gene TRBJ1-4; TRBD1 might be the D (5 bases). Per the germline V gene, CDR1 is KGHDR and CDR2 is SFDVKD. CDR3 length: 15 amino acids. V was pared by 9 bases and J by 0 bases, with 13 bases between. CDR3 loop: CATRGVWTTNEKLFF. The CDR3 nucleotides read TGTGCCACCCGGGGGGTATGGACAACTAATGAAAAACTGTTTTTT.

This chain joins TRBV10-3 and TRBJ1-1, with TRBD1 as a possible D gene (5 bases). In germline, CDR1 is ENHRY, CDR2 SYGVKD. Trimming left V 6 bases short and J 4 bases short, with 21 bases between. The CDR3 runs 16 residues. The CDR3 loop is CAISQSPPGEGTEAFF. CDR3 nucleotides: TGTGCCATCAGCCAGAGTCCCCCGGGGGAGGGCACTGAAGCTTTCTTT.

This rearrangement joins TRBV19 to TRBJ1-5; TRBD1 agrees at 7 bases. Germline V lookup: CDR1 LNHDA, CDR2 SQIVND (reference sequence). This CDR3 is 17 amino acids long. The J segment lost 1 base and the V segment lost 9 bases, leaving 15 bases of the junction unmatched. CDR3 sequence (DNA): TGTGCCAGCCGCCGGACAGGAGCTACCGTGAGCAATCAGCCCCAGCATTTT. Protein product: CASRRTGATVSNQPQHF.

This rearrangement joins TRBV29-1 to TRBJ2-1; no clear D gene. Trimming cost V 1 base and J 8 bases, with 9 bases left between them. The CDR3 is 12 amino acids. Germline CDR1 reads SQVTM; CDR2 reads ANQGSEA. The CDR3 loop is CSVEALADEQFF. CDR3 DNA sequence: TGCAGCGTTGAAGCCTTAGCCGATGAGCAGTTCTTC.

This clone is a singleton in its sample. Here the CDR3 reads CASAPSFWTGSYEQYV. Written as DNA, the CDR3 is TGTGCCAGCGCTCCCTCTTTCTGGACAGGCTCCTACGAGCAGTACGTC. J is TRBJ2-7 and V is TRBV21-1; the D segment call TRBD1 is taken from the table without a DNA check. TRBV21-1 has pseudogene status. The CDR3 is 16 residues long.

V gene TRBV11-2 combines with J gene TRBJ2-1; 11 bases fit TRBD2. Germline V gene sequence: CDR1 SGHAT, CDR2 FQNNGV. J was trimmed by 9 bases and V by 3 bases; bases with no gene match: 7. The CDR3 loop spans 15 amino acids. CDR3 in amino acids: CASSFSGGAEGEQFF. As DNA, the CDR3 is TGTGCCAGCAGCTTTAGCGGGGGGGCGGAGGGTGAGCAGTTCTTC.

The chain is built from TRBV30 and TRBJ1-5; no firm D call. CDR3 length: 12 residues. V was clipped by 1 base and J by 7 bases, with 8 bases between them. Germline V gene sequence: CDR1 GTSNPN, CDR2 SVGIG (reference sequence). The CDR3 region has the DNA TGTGCCTGGAGTGCTGCGGGCCAGCCCCAGCATTTT. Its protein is CAWSAAGQPQHF.

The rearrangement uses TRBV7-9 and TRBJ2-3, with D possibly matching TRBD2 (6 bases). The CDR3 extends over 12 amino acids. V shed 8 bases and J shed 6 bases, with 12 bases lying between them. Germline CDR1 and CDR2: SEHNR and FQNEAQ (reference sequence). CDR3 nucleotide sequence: TGTGCCAGCGCCTGGGGGGAGGATACGCAGTATTTT. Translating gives CASAWGEDTQYF.

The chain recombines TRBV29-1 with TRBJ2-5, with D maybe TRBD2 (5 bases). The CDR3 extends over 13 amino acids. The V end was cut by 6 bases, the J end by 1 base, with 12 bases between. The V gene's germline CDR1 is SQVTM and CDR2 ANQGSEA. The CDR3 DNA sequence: TGCAGCGTCGGCAGGAGGACCCAAGAGACCCAGTACTTC. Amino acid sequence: CSVGRRTQETQYF.

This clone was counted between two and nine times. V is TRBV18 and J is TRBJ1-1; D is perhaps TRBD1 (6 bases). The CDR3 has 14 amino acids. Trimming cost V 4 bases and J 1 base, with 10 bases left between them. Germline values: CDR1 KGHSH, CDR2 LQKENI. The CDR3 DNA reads TGTGCCAGCTCACGGGCGGACAGGAACACTGAAGCTTTCTTT. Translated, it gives CASSRADRNTEAFF.

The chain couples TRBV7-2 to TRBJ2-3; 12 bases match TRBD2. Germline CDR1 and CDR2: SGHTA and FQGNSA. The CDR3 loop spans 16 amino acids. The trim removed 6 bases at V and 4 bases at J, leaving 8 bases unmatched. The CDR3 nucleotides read TGTGCCAGCAGAACCCTAGCGGGAGGGCCCCCAGATACGCAGTATTTT. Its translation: CASRTLAGGPPDTQYF.

The CDR3 loop is CASSPLGQVTNYGYTF. In DNA, the CDR3 is TGTGCCAGCAGCCCGCTAGGACAGGTCACAAACTATGGCTACACCTTC. The chain is built from TRBV5-5 and TRBJ1-2; 7 positions agree with TRBD1. CDR1 and CDR2 (germline): SGHKS, YYEKEE (reference sequence). With V trimmed by 4 bases and J by 2 bases, 11 bases remained unmatched. The CDR3 spans 16 residues.

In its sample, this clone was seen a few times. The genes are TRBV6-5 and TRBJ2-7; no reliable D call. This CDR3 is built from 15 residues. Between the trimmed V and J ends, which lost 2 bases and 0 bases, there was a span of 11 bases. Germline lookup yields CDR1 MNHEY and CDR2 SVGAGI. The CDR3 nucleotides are TGTGCCAGCAGTTACGGTCAGTTACCCTCCTACGAGCAGTACTTC. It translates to CASSYGQLPSYEQYF.

Here the CDR3 reads CASSPGTELYNSPLHF. Here the CDR3 DNA reads TGTGCCAGCAGTCCGGGAACAGAGCTCTATAATTCACCCCTCCACTTT. V usage is TRBV6-2 or TRBV6-3 and J usage is TRBJ1-6; D is ambiguous. Trimming took off 5 bases at V and 3 bases at J, with 14 bases between the two ends. In germline, CDR1 is MNHEY, CDR2 SVGEGT. The CDR3 contains 16 residues.

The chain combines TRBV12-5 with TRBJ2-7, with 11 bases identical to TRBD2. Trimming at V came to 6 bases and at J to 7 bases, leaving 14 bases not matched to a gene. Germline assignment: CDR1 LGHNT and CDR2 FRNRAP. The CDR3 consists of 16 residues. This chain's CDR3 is CASGFCSGRALGEQYV. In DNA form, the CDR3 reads TGTGCTAGTGGCTTCTGTAGCGGGAGGGCCCTAGGGGAGCAGTACGTC.

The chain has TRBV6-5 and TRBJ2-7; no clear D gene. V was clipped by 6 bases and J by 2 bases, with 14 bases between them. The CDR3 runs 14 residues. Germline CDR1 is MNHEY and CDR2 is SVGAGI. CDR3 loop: CASRRYTLTYEQYF. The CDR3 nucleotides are TGTGCCAGCAGGCGATATACTTTAACCTACGAGCAGTACTTC.

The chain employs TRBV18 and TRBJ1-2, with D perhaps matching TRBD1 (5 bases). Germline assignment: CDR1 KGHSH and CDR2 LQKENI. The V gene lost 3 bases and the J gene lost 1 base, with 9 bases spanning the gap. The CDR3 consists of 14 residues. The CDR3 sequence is CASSPQGNNYGYTF. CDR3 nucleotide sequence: TGTGCCAGCTCACCTCAGGGAAATAACTATGGCTACACCTTC.

CDR3 amino acids: CAISEIAEGEQYV. The DNA of the CDR3 is TGTGCCATCAGTGAGATAGCAGAGGGCGAGCAGTACGTC. The rearrangement uses TRBV10-3 and TRBJ2-7; possibly TRBD2 for D (5 bases). Germline-derived CDR1 and CDR2 are ENHRY and SYGVKD. The CDR3 contains 13 residues. The ends were cut back, 2 bases at V and 6 bases at J, with 11 bases in the middle.

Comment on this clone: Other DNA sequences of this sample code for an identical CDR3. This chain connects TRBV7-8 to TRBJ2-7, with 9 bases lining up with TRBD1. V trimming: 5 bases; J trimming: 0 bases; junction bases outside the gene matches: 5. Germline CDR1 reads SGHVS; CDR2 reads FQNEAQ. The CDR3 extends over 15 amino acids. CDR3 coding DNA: TGTGCCAGCAGCCTTGGACAGGGGAGCTCCTACGAGCAGTACGTC. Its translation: CASSLGQGSSYEQYV.

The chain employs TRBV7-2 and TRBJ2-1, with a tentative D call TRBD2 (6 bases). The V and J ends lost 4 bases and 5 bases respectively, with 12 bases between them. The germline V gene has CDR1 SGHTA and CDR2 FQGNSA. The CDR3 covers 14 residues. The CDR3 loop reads CASSSGTYNNEQFF. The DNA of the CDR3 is TGTGCCAGCAGCTCCGGGACTTACAACAATGAGCAGTTCTTC.

CDR3 DNA: TGTGCCACCAGCAGAGATGGGACTAGCGGGGCAGATACGCAGTATTTT. Its translation is CATSRDGTSGADTQYF. The rearrangement links TRBV15 to TRBJ2-3; 13 bases match TRBD2. Germline CDR1 is LNHNV and CDR2 is YYDKDF (reference sequence). V lost 0 bases, J lost 4 bases, and 1 base stayed unmatched. The CDR3 length is 16 residues.